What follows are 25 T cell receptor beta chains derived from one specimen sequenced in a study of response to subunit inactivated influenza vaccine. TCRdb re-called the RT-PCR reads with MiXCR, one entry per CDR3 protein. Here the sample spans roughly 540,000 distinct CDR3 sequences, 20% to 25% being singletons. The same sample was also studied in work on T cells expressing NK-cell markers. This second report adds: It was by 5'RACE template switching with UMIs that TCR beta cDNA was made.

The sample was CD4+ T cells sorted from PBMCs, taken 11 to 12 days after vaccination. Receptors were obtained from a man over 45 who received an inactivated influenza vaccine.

CDR3 DNA: TGTGCCAGCAGCTCGGACGGGGCCTACTACAATGAGCAGTTCTTC. This gives the protein CASSSDGAYYNEQFF. This chain joins TRBV7-3 and TRBJ2-1; D is perhaps TRBD1 or TRBD2 (5 bases each). Trimming shortened V by 4 bases and J by 3 bases, and 13 bases separated the two germline ends. Germline assignment: CDR1 SGHTA and CDR2 FQGTGA. The CDR3 runs to 15 residues.

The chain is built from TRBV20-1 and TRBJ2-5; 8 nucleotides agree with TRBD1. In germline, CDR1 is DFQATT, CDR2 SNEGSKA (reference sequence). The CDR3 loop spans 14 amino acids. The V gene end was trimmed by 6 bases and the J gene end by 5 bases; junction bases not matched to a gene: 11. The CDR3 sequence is CSAGTGRTLETQYF. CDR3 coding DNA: TGCAGTGCAGGGACAGGCAGAACTTTGGAGACCCAGTACTTC.

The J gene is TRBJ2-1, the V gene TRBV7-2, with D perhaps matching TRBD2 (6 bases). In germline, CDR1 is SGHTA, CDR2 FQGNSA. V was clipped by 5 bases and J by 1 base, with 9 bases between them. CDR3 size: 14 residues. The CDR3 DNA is TGTGCCAGCAGCGCCCGGGAGTCCTACAATGAGCAGTTCTTC. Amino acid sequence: CASSARESYNEQFF.

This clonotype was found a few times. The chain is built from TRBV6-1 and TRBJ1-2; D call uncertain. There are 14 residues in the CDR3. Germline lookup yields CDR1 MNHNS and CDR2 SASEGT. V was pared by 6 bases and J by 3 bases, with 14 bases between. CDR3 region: CASSWAGGDYGYTF. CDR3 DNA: TGTGCCAGCAGCTGGGCAGGCGGCGACTATGGCTACACCTTC.

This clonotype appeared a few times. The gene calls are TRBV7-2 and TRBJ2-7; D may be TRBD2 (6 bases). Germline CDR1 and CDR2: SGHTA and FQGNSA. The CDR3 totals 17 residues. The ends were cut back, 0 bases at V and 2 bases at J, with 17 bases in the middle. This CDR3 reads CASSLASGGDVAYEQYF. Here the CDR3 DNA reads TGTGCCAGCAGCTTAGCGAGTGGCGGGGACGTAGCCTACGAGCAGTACTTC.

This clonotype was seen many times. CDR3 sequence: CSVEHRAGYEQYF. CDR3 bases: TGCAGCGTTGAACACAGGGCGGGCTACGAGCAGTACTTC. J is TRBJ2-7 and V is TRBV29-1; D is possibly TRBD1 (6 bases). V was cut by 2 bases and J by 3 bases, with 11 bases left in between. The CDR3 is made up of 13 amino acids. Per the germline V gene, CDR1 is SQVTM and CDR2 is ANQGSEA.

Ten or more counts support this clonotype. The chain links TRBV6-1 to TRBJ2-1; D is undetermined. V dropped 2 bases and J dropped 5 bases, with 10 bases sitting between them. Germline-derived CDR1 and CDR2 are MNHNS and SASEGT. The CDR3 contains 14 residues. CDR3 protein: CASSELGKNNEQFF. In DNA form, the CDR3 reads TGTGCCAGCAGTGAATTAGGGAAGAACAATGAGCAGTTCTTC.

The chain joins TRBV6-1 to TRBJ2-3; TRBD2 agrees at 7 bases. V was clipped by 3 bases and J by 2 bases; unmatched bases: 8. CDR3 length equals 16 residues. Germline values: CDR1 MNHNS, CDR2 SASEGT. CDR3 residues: CASSDRRGSSTDTQYF. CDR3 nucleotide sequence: TGTGCCAGCAGTGATCGGCGGGGGAGCTCCACAGATACGCAGTATTTT.

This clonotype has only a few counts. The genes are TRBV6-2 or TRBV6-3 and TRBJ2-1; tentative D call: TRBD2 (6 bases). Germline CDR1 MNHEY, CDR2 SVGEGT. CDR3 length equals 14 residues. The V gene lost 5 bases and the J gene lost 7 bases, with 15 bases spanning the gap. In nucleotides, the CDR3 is TGTGCCAGCAGTCAAAATGGGGGGTCGAATGAGCAGTTCTTC. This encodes CASSQNGGSNEQFF.

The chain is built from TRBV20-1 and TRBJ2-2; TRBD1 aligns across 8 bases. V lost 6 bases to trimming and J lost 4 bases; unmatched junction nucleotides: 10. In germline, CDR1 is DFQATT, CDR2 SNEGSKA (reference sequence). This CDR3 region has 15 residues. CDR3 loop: CSAQDRGVSTGELFF. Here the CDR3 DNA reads TGCAGTGCCCAAGACAGGGGTGTCTCCACCGGGGAGCTGTTTTTT.

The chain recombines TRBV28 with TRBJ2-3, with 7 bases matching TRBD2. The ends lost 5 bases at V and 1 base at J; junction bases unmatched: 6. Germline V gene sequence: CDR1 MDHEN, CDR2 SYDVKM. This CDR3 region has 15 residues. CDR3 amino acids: CASSQRGWGTDTQYF. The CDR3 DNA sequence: TGTGCCAGCAGTCAGCGGGGTTGGGGCACAGATACGCAGTATTTT.

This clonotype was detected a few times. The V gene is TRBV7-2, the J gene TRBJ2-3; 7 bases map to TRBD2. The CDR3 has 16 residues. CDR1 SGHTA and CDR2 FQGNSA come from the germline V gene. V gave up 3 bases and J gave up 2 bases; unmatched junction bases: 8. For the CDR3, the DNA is TGTGCCAGCAGCTTGATAACGGGGGGACTCACAGATACGCAGTATTTT. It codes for CASSLITGGLTDTQYF. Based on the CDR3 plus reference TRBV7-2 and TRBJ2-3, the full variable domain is GAGVSQSPSNKVTEKGKDVELRCDPISGHTALYWYRQSLGQGLEFLIYFQGNSAPDKSGLPSDRFSAERTGGSVSTLTIQRTQQEDSAVYLCASSLITGGLTDTQYFGPGTRLTVL.

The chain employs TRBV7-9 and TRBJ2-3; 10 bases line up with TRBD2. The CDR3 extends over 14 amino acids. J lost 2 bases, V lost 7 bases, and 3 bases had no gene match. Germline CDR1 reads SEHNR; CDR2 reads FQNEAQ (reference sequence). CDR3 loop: CASTGLADTDTQYF. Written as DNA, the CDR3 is TGTGCCAGCACCGGACTAGCGGACACAGATACGCAGTATTTT.

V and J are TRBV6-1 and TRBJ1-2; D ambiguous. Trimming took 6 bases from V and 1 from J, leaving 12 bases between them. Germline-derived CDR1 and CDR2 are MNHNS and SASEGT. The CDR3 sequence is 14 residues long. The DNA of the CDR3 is TGTGCCAGCAGCCAAGACCTGCTTAACTATGGCTACACCTTC. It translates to CASSQDLLNYGYTF.

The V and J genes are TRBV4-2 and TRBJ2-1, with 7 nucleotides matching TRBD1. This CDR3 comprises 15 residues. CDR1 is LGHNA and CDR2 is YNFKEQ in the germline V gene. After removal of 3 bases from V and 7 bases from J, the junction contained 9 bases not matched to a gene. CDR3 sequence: CASSHAQGGYNEQFF. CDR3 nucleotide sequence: TGTGCCAGCAGCCATGCTCAAGGGGGCTATAATGAGCAGTTCTTC.

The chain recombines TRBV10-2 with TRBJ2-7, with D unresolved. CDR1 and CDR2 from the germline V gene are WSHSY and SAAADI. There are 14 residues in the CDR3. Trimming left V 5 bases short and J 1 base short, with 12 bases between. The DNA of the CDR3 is TGCGCCAGCAGTTCTCCAGGAGATTCCTACGAGCAGTACTTC. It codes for CASSSPGDSYEQYF.

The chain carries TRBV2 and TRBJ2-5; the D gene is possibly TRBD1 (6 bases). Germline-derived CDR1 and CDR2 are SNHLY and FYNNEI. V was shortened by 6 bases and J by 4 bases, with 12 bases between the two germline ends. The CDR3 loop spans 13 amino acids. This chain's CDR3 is CASRVDRRETQYF. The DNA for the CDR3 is TGTGCCAGCAGGGTTGACAGGAGAGAGACCCAGTACTTC.

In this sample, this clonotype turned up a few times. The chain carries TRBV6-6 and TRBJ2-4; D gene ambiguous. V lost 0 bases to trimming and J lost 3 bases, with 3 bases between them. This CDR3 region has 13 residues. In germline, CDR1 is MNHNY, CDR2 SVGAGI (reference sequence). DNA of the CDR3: TGTGCCAGCAGTTACTCCGGCAAAAACATTCAGTACTTC. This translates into CASSYSGKNIQYF.

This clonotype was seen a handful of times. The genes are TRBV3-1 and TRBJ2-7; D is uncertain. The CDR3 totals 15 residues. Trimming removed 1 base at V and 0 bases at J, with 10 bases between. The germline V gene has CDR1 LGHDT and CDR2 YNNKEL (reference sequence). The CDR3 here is CASSQGVQVSYEQYF. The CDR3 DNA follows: TGTGCCAGCAGCCAAGGTGTTCAGGTCTCCTACGAGCAGTACTTC.

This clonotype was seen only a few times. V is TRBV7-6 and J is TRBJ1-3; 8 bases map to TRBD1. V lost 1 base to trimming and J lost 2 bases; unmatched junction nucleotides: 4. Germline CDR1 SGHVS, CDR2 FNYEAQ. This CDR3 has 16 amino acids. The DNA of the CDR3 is TGTGCCAGCAGCTTAGTTCAGGGGGCTACTGGAAACACCATATATTTT. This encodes CASSLVQGATGNTIYF.

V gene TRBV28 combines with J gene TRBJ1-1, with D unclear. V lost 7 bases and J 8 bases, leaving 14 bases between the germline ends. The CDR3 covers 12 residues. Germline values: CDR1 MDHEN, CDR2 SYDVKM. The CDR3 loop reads CASTTEIGEAFF. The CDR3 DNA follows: TGTGCCAGCACCACCGAAATTGGGGAAGCTTTCTTT.

The CDR3 is CASSAGVPNSPLHF. Written as DNA, the CDR3 is TGTGCCAGCAGTGCGGGGGTGCCAAATTCACCCCTCCACTTT. V is TRBV2 and J is TRBJ1-6; TRBD1 might be the D (5 bases). The CDR3 length is 14 residues. Trimming removed 4 bases at V and 7 bases at J, with 11 bases between. CDR1 and CDR2 (germline): SNHLY, FYNNEI.

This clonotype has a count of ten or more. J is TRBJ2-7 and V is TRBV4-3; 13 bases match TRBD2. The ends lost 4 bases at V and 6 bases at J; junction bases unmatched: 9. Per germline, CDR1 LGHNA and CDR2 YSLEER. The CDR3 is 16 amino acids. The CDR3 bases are TGCGCCAGCAGCCGAGTAGGACTAGCGGGAGCTGGCGAGCAGTACTTC. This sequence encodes CASSRVGLAGAGEQYF.

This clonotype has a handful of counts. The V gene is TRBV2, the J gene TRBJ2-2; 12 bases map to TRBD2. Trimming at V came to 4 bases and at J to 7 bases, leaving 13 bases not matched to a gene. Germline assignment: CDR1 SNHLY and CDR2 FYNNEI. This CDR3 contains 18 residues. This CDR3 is CASSGRLAGVNWGGELFF. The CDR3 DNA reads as TGTGCCAGCAGTGGACGACTAGCGGGAGTAAACTGGGGCGGGGAGCTGTTTTTT.

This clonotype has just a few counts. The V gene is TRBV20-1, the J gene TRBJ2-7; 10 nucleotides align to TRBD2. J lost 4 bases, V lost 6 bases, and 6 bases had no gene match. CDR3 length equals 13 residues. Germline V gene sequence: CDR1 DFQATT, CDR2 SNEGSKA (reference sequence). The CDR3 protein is CSADGTSAYEQYF. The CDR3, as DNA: TGCAGTGCCGACGGGACTAGCGCTTACGAGCAGTACTTC.